This T cell receptor beta chain stems from a study of T cells in Graves' hyperthyroidism and ophthalmopathy (dated by TCRdb to the late 2010s). Looking at the study overall: Peripheral blood samples were taken at the time of initial diagnosis, prior to any treatment. Once sampling was done, hyperthyroidism patients were given methimazole at a starting dose of 30 mg daily, whereas ophthalmopathy patients were given high-dose intravenous methylprednisolone. Whether ophthalmopathy could be predicted prospectively was tested in an independent validation cohort made up of approximately 19 hyperthyroidism patients plus 17 patients who later progressed to ophthalmopathy. TCR Vbeta CDR3 sequencing of 120 to 150 peripheral blood samples (under 45 ophthalmopathy, roughly 72 hyperthyroidism and some 17 progressor patients) is reported in the paper. The study also compared thyroid tissue and blood T-cell repertoires from about six Graves' hyperthyroidism patients. TCR V-J signatures able to tell the groups apart were searched for in a discovery cohort of 95 or so patients, of whom more than 40 had Graves' ophthalmopathy and around 57 had stable Graves' hyperthyroidism. The roughly 100 discovery patients were randomly split 7:3 into training and test sets.

The paper as a whole reports these results and caveats: In cross-validation, a model built on a 13 V-J signature told ophthalmopathy apart from stable hyperthyroidism with under 90% sensitivity and approximately 81% specificity, and in testing the same model reached 80%/75%. In validation, the model predicted progression to ophthalmopathy a median of roughly 6.2 months before onset, with about 64% sensitivity and about 72% specificity. Most expanded thyroid clonotypes (frequency above 0.001) were also found in blood, which suggests that blood repertoires may mirror thyroid immune responses. No statistical method was used to fix the sample size in advance, and group allocation was not hidden from the investigators.

The TCR beta CDR3 regions were amplified from the RNA transcripts. The first round of RT-PCR for the TCR CDR3 was performed with the HTBI primer set and the Qiagen OneStep RT-PCR kit. A second multiplex PCR round built the libraries, followed by size selection and purification. The libraries were sequenced on an Illumina HiSeq2000 using paired-end 100 bp reads. Regarding the original processing steps: Raw data were processed with SOAPnuke, discarding reads with adapters, uncalled bases, mean Phred below 15, or no exact constant-primer or identifier match. COPE v1.2.5 was used to merge the high-quality paired reads, and each unique nucleotide sequence was defined as a clonotype. MiTCR v1.1 was used to align clonotypes to the IMGT TRBV, TRBD and TRBJ reference segments. Analysis was restricted to V-J combinations with a frequency above 0.0001, which covered 98% to 99.2% of repertoires. The TCS score was defined as F50 (clonal expansion) divided by E x V (chaos), with BLOSUM62-based TCRdist calculated between CDR3 peptides within each V-J. Welch's t-statistics and random forest reduced just over 500 V-J features to roughly 13, which were used in a naive Bayes classifier (R e1071). Through fastp at Q25 and MiXCR, TCRdb rebuilt clones from the public reads, retaining in-frame beta chains. CDR3 protein duplicates are merged, each entry listing the most common genes and DNA. The V and J calls were determined by TCRdb, not by the authors. This sample holds more than 350,000 distinct CDR3 sequences; more than 12% were observed only once. The ten biggest clones cover around a fifth of the sample.

In regard to this clonotype: Its cognate antigen has yet to be identified. No much larger clone is present one base from it, and per-base qualities are unavailable.

Moderately to severely active disease, a Clinical Activity Score of at least 3, a NOSPECS grade of at least 4, and a duration under 3 months were present in ophthalmopathy patients. Exclusion was applied to patients with uncontrolled infections, other autoimmune diseases, pregnancy or lactation. Diagnoses were based on clinical symptoms, serum thyroxine and TRAb, thyroid ultrasound and orbital computed tomography. PBMCs were separated from roughly 9.6 ml of fresh peripheral blood using Ficoll-Paque density gradient centrifugation. Trizol reagent was used to extract total RNA, and RNA quality was then checked on an Agilent 2100 Bioanalyzer. What was sequenced was blood. The clonotype was recovered from a woman younger than 45 with Graves' ophthalmopathy.

The DNA sequence follows: TGTGCCAGCCGACTCCCGCCAGATACGCAGTATTTT. This codes for CASRLPPDTQYF. The V and J genes are TRBV6-1 and TRBJ2-3, with the identity of the D gene unclear. The germline V gene supplies CDR1 MNHNS and CDR2 SASEGT. The germline ends are 10 bases apart after V is trimmed by 8 bases and J by 4 bases. The CDR3, from cysteine to phenylalanine, totals 12 residues. Of the read, only the CDR3 DNA is kept; its 36 bases are in frame from base 1.